The 25 T cell receptor beta chains listed next were all sequenced from one sample in a study of response to subunit inactivated influenza vaccine. TCRdb independently ran MiXCR on the RT-PCR reads; one entry per CDR3 protein. The sample records more than 400,000 distinct CDR3 sequences, roughly 9.7% being singletons. Source: PBMCs from blood, taken roughly 46 days after vaccination. The source of these receptors is a man between 45 and 60 years old who received an inactivated influenza vaccine.

There are a few counts of this clonotype. The chain uses TRBV7-6 and TRBJ2-1; possibly TRBD1 for D (6 bases). The length of the CDR3 is 11 residues. With 5 bases removed from V and 10 bases from J, the gap between germline ends came to 9 bases. The germline V gene encodes CDR1 SGHVS and CDR2 FNYEAQ. CDR3 loop: CASSADREQFF. In nucleotides, the CDR3 is TGTGCCAGCAGCGCCGACAGGGAGCAGTTCTTC.

This clonotype was detected many times. This sequence joins TRBV9 and TRBJ2-1; 7 bases fit TRBD1. V lost 0 bases and J lost 0; bases outside the gene matches: 0. The length of the CDR3 is 15 residues. CDR1 is SGDLS, CDR2 YYNGEE, per germline. In DNA form, the CDR3 reads TGTGCCAGCAGCGTAGGACAGGGCTCCTACAATGAGCAGTTCTTC. Translated: CASSVGQGSYNEQFF.

This clonotype was seen a handful of times. The chain joins TRBV4-3 to TRBJ2-1; D perhaps matches TRBD2 (5 bases). The CDR3 extends over 15 amino acids. V was shortened by 0 bases and J by 7 bases, with 13 bases between the two germline ends. Per the germline V gene, CDR1 is LGHNA and CDR2 is YSLEER. The CDR3 reads CASSQDGRRPNEQFF. The CDR3 DNA follows: TGCGCCAGCAGCCAAGATGGGAGAAGACCGAATGAGCAGTTCTTC.

V and J are TRBV20-1 and TRBJ2-1; 11 nucleotides line up with TRBD1. The CDR3 is 16 residues long. Germline loops: CDR1 DFQATT, CDR2 SNEGSKA (reference sequence). The trim removed 2 bases at V and 7 bases at J, leaving 10 bases unmatched. The CDR3 nucleotides read TGCAGTGCTAGACTGATCCGGGACAGGGGGGATAATGAGCAGTTCTTC. It is translated as CSARLIRDRGDNEQFF.

The J gene is TRBJ2-2, the V gene TRBV29-1; a weak D match, TRBD2 (6 bases). Germline values: CDR1 SQVTM, CDR2 ANQGSEA. Trimming cost V 2 bases and J 8 bases, with 12 bases left between them. This CDR3 is built from 13 residues. CDR3 region: CSVETGVEGELFF. CDR3 coding DNA: TGCAGCGTTGAAACGGGAGTGGAGGGGGAGCTGTTTTTT.

This clonotype was detected a few times. The V gene is TRBV6-1, the J gene TRBJ2-7, with TRBD2 identical over 7 bases. The germline gives CDR1 MNHNS, CDR2 SASEGT. Trimming cost V 5 bases and J 3 bases; bases outside gene matches: 4. The length of the CDR3 is 13 residues. CDR3 amino acids: CASSRGGVYEQYF. The CDR3 nucleotides are TGTGCCAGCAGTAGGGGAGGGGTCTACGAGCAGTACTTC.

This clonotype turned up a few times. V usage is TRBV7-8 and J usage is TRBJ2-7; perhaps D is TRBD1 or TRBD2 (5 bases each). CDR1 is SGHVS and CDR2 is FQNEAQ in the germline V gene. V was cut by 4 bases and J by 2 bases, with 15 bases left in between. This CDR3 is 15 amino acids long. The CDR3 DNA is TGTGCCAGCAGCTCCCCGGGACCGATGGCCTACGAGCAGTACTTC. Amino acids: CASSSPGPMAYEQYF.

CDR3 sequence (DNA): TGTGCCAGCAGCTTAAGGGGCAACCAGAACACCGGGGAGCTGTTTTTT. It encodes CASSLRGNQNTGELFF. This chain uses TRBV7-9 with TRBJ2-2; TRBD1 might be the D (5 bases). Germline CDR1 is SEHNR and CDR2 is FQNEAQ (reference sequence). The CDR3 length is 16 residues. The V end lost 2 bases, the J end lost 1 base, and 11 bases lay between the germline ends.

The chain is built from TRBV20-1 and TRBJ1-2, with D perhaps matching TRBD1 (6 bases). Germline V CDR1 and CDR2: DFQATT, SNEGSKA (reference sequence). The CDR3 length is 13 residues. The CDR3 protein is CSRTQGTQGGYTF. CDR3 in DNA: TGCAGCAGGACACAGGGTACCCAGGGTGGCTACACCTTC.

The chain is built from TRBV20-1 and TRBJ2-7, with TRBD2 matching over 11 bases. J gave up 0 bases and V 5 bases, and 3 bases lay outside the gene matches. Looked up from germline, CDR1 is DFQATT and CDR2 is SNEGSKA (reference sequence). This CDR3 spans 14 amino acids. This CDR3 is CSAPSGGYSYEQYF. The CDR3 DNA sequence: TGCAGTGCTCCTAGCGGGGGGTACTCCTACGAGCAGTACTTC.

This clonotype turned up a few times. The chain carries TRBV4-1 and TRBJ2-3; possible D gene TRBD1, 5 bases. CDR1 and CDR2 from the germline V gene are MGHRA and YSYEKL. The length of the CDR3 is 13 residues. V gave up 4 bases and J gave up 6 bases, with 11 bases separating them. The DNA of the CDR3 is TGCGCCAGCAGCCGAGGACATGGGGATACGCAGTATTTT. Translation gives CASSRGHGDTQYF.

This clonotype has a handful of counts. The J gene is TRBJ2-1, the V gene TRBV5-1, with D tentatively TRBD2 (6 bases). Trimming removed 0 bases at V and 6 bases at J, with 22 bases between. CDR3 length: 18 amino acids. CDR1 is SGHRS, CDR2 YFSETQ, per germline. CDR3 DNA sequence: TGCGCCAGCAGCTTGGGCCGCGGGACTTCCAAGGACCTCAATGAGCAGTTCTTC. It translates to CASSLGRGTSKDLNEQFF.

The rearrangement uses TRBV28 and TRBJ2-3; 12 nucleotides align to TRBD2. Germline V lookup: CDR1 MDHEN, CDR2 SYDVKM. The CDR3 is made up of 17 amino acids. Trimming took 6 bases from V and 3 from J; bases not matched to a gene: 10. The CDR3 loop is CASSPSLAGGPTDTQYF. DNA of the CDR3: TGTGCCAGCAGCCCCTCCCTAGCGGGGGGGCCGACAGATACGCAGTATTTT.

This clonotype has at least ten counts. The J gene is TRBJ2-5, the V gene TRBV6-2 or TRBV6-3, with TRBD2 matching over 11 bases. The CDR3 sequence is 17 residues long. Germline V gives CDR1 MNHEY, CDR2 SVGEGT. The trim removed 5 bases at V and 7 bases at J, leaving 15 bases unmatched. As DNA, the CDR3 is TGTGCCAGCAGTAATCACCCGGGACTAGCGGAGATACGGACCCAGTACTTC. Protein sequence: CASSNHPGLAEIRTQYF.

This rearrangement joins TRBV4-3 to TRBJ1-2; 8 nucleotides line up with TRBD1. This CDR3 is 14 amino acids long. V shed 4 bases, J shed 6 bases, and the junction held 7 bases outside the gene matches. Per germline, CDR1 LGHNA and CDR2 YSLEER. The CDR3 nucleotides read TGCGCCAGCAGCCGCACCACAGGGGGTCATGGCTACACCTTC. This gives the protein CASSRTTGGHGYTF.

This clonotype was seen a few times. This chain joins TRBV6-2 or TRBV6-3 and TRBJ1-5, with D unresolved. Germline CDR1 is MNHEY and CDR2 is SVGEGT. The CDR3 totals 15 residues. The V end was cut by 3 bases, the J end by 6 bases, with 15 bases between. The CDR3 DNA is TGTGCCAGCAGTTATGAGAGACCTCCCACTCAGCCCCAGCATTTT. Protein product: CASSYERPPTQPQHF.

The V call is TRBV20-1, the J call TRBJ2-7; TRBD2 aligns across 13 bases. This CDR3 spans 16 amino acids. V shed 7 bases and J 4 bases; nucleotides not matched to a gene: 13. CDR1 and CDR2 from the germline V gene are DFQATT and SNEGSKA (reference sequence). The CDR3 loop reads CSVRLAGGPLRYEQYF. The CDR3 DNA reads as TGCAGTGTTCGACTAGCGGGAGGCCCCCTTAGGTACGAGCAGTACTTC.

This clonotype was detected ten times or more. The V gene is TRBV10-3, the J gene TRBJ1-4, with D possibly matching TRBD1 (5 bases). CDR3 length: 15 amino acids. The ends were cut back, 5 bases at V and 3 bases at J, with 13 bases in the middle. CDR1 and CDR2 from the germline V gene are ENHRY and SYGVKD. The CDR3 nucleotides read TGTGCCATCAGTTTCGACCGGGGGGCTAATGAAAAACTGTTTTTT. Encoded protein: CAISFDRGANEKLFF.

This clonotype was counted only a few times. The chain links TRBV4-1 to TRBJ1-4, with no clear D. The CDR3 spans 14 residues. Germline loops: CDR1 MGHRA, CDR2 YSYEKL. Trimming removed 3 bases from V and 4 bases from J, with 9 bases in between. CDR3 region: CASSQGLVNEKLFF. The CDR3 nucleotides are TGCGCCAGCAGCCAGGGTCTAGTTAATGAAAAACTGTTTTTT.

This clonotype was observed a handful of times. This rearrangement joins TRBV18 to TRBJ2-1; D might be TRBD2 (5 bases). The CDR3 has 12 amino acids. With 1 base removed from V and 9 bases from J, the gap between germline ends came to 7 bases. CDR1 and CDR2 from the germline V gene are KGHSH and LQKENI. As DNA, the CDR3 is TGTGCCAGCTCACCACAGGGAGCTGAGCAGTTCTTC. Protein: CASSPQGAEQFF.

This clonotype was found once. This may arise from a read error, as a much more abundant clone is one base away. The J gene is TRBJ1-1, the V gene TRBV29-1, with 7 bases lining up with TRBD1. This CDR3 comprises 12 residues. CDR1 is SQVTM and CDR2 is ANQGSEA in the germline V gene. CDR3 DNA: TGCATCGTGTCCGGGACAGCTATTGGAGCTTTCTTT. Residues: CIVSGTAIGAFF.

This clonotype was found a few times. V gene TRBV28 combines with J gene TRBJ1-5; D is unresolved. V shed 2 bases and J shed 0 bases, with 14 bases lying between them. From germline, CDR1 is MDHEN and CDR2 SYDVKM. The CDR3 consists of 17 residues. The CDR3: CASSLGRNKFSNQPQHF. In DNA form, the CDR3 reads TGTGCCAGCAGTTTAGGCCGCAATAAATTTAGCAATCAGCCCCAGCATTTT.

This clonotype was picked up a small number of times. The chain uses TRBV6-5 and TRBJ2-2; D is possibly TRBD1 (6 bases). This CDR3 has 15 residues. Trimming took 0 bases from V and 4 from J, leaving 9 bases between them. The germline CDR1 and CDR2 sequences are MNHEY and SVGAGI. Written as DNA, the CDR3 is TGTGCCAGCAGTTACTCGGCAGGGGCCACCGGGGAGCTGTTTTTT. It specifies CASSYSAGATGELFF.

The chain has TRBV7-3 and TRBJ2-3, with 8 bases fitting TRBD1. The V gene end was trimmed by 2 bases and the J gene end by 4 bases; junction bases not matched to a gene: 5. Germline CDR1 reads SGHTA; CDR2 reads FQGTGA. This CDR3 is 15 amino acids long. The CDR3 loop reads CASSLQGAHADTQYF. The CDR3 DNA is TGTGCCAGCAGCTTACAGGGGGCGCATGCAGATACGCAGTATTTT.

This clonotype was recorded at least ten times. The CDR3 region is CASSYTRDTANTF. DNA of the CDR3: TGTGCCAGCAGTTACACGAGGGACACGGCAAACACCTTC. The chain recombines TRBV6-5 with TRBJ1-2, with a possible D match to TRBD1 (6 bases). CDR1 MNHEY and CDR2 SVGAGI come from the germline V gene. The CDR3 is 13 amino acids. The V end was cut by 2 bases, the J end by 12 bases, with 16 bases between.